Detailed here is one T cell receptor (beta chain). The antigen is not known. Repertoires were generated with immunoSEQ multiplex PCR, while TCRdb's copy carries only in-frame clones and drops some. This sample has 150,000 to 190,000 clones, with about 90% found just once. The data belong to a study of T cell responses to AZD1222 COVID-19 vaccine. V was pared by 3 bases and J by 10 bases, with 16 bases between. This CDR3 is built from 15 residues. Germline values: CDR1 LNHDA, CDR2 SQIVND (reference sequence). Study-wide points: Of spike-specific TCRs, nearly half reportedly target regions left unmutated in variants. Clonal diversity was possibly underestimated; the donors were predominantly white British and more often female. Researchers took repertoire samples only after the peak T cell response had come.

This chain joins TRBV19 and TRBJ1-6; the D is unclear. The source was peripheral blood, collected 28 days after the second AZD1222 dose. The sequence came from an adult who received the AZD1222 COVID-19 vaccine. The CDR3 loop reads CASSIGGEGRSPLHF. The CDR3 DNA sequence: TGTGCCAGTAGTATTGGCGGGGAAGGCCGCTCACCCCTCCACTTT.